Presented here are 7 T cell receptor beta chains from one specimen sequenced in a study of T cell responses to AZD1222 COVID-19 vaccine. The protocol was immunoSEQ multiplex PCR, while the TCRdb copy is restricted to in-frame clones and leaves out a portion. This table has 180,000 or so clones, under 95% appearing once. Specimen: peripheral blood, collected 28 days after the second AZD1222 dose. The receptors come from an adult who received the AZD1222 COVID-19 vaccine.

Here the CDR3 DNA reads TGCAGCGTCCCGGGACAGGGGCTAGATACGCAGTATTTT. This encodes CSVPGQGLDTQYF. The rearrangement links TRBV29-1 to TRBJ2-3, with 10 nucleotides matching TRBD1. The CDR3 totals 13 residues. Germline values: CDR1 SQVTM, CDR2 ANQGSEA. V was pared by 6 bases and J by 5 bases, with 5 bases of the junction left unmatched.

The V gene is TRBV5-1, the J gene TRBJ1-2; TRBD1 matches 9 bases. Trimming cost V 4 bases and J 6 bases; bases outside gene matches: 10. Germline V gene sequence: CDR1 SGHRS, CDR2 YFSETQ. The CDR3 length is 15 residues. CDR3 sequence: CASSLARQGGNGYTF. The CDR3 DNA sequence: TGCGCCAGCAGCCTTGCCCGACAGGGGGGGAATGGCTACACCTTC.

In this sample, this clone turned up once. The genes are TRBV27 and TRBJ2-7; 8 nucleotides agree with TRBD2. The V and J ends lost 6 bases and 6 bases, in that order; junction bases with no gene match: 4. From germline, CDR1 is MNHEY and CDR2 SMNVEV (reference sequence). The CDR3 covers 12 residues. CDR3 region: CASSPAGVEQYF. For the CDR3, the DNA is TGTGCCAGCAGCCCAGCGGGGGTCGAGCAGTACTTC.

The chain joins TRBV7-2 to TRBJ1-5; 7 bases line up with TRBD1. This CDR3 region has 15 residues. Germline V gene sequence: CDR1 SGHTA, CDR2 FQGNSA. V lost 5 bases to trimming and J lost 9 bases; unmatched junction nucleotides: 13. CDR3 DNA sequence: TGTGCCAGCAGCAGGGACAGTGCCGGCGGTCGGCCCCAGCATTTT. Protein product: CASSRDSAGGRPQHF.

This clone was recorded once. The genes are TRBV5-1 and TRBJ2-2, with TRBD1 as a possible D gene (6 bases). CDR1 is SGHRS, CDR2 YFSETQ, per germline. V was shortened by 0 bases and J by 4 bases, with 10 bases between the two germline ends. CDR3 size: 15 residues. The CDR3 region is CASSLGEQGTGELFF. For the CDR3, the DNA is TGCGCCAGCAGCTTGGGGGAACAGGGCACCGGGGAGCTGTTTTTT.

The chain uses TRBV2 and TRBJ1-1, with unresolved D. The germline V gene encodes CDR1 SNHLY and CDR2 FYNNEI. The length of the CDR3 is 18 residues. Trimming stripped 2 bases from V and 0 bases from J, with 19 bases between. CDR3: CASSEYGSKGSMNTEAFF. The CDR3 region has the DNA TGTGCCAGCAGTGAATATGGGAGTAAAGGATCCATGAACACTGAAGCTTTCTTT. Supplemented by reference TRBV2 and TRBJ1-1, the full variable domain reads EPEVTQTPSHQVTQMGQEVILRCVPISNHLYFYWYRQILGQKVEFLVSFYNNEISEKSEIFDDQFSVERPDGSNFTLKIRSTKLEDSAMYFCASSEYGSKGSMNTEAFFGQGTRLTVV.

The V and J genes are TRBV19 and TRBJ1-5; possibly TRBD1 for D (6 bases). Between the trimmed V and J ends, which lost 3 bases and 12 bases, there was a span of 12 bases. The germline gives CDR1 LNHDA, CDR2 SQIVND (reference sequence). There are 12 residues in the CDR3. The CDR3 DNA follows: TGTGCCAGTAGTATCGGGGGGCCGAGCCAGCATTTT. Protein product: CASSIGGPSQHF.